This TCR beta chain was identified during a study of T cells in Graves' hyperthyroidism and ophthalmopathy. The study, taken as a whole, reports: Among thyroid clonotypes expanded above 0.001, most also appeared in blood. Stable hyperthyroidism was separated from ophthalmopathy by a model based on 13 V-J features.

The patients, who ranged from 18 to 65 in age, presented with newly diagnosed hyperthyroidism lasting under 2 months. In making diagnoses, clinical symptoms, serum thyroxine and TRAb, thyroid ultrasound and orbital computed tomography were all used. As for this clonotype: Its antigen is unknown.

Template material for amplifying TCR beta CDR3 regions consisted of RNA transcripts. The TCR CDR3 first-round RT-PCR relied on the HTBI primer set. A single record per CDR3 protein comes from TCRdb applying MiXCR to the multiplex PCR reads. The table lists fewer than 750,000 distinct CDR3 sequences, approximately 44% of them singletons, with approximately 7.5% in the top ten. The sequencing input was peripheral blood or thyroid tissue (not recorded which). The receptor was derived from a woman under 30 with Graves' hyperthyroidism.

CDR3 sequence (DNA): TGTGCCGAGACTCCGGAAAGGAACACTGAAGCTTTCTTT. It encodes CAETPERNTEAFF. V gene TRBV2 combines with J gene TRBJ1-1; no clear D gene. This CDR3 spans 13 amino acids. Deletions cut 11 bases from V and 1 base from J, with 14 bases between. The germline V gene has CDR1 SNHLY and CDR2 FYNNEI.